These T cell receptor beta chains were read from a single sample in a study of blood T cell repertoires in COVID-19. Assay used: immunoSEQ multiplex PCR; TCRdb lists only in-frame clones, some missing. The repertoire consists of some 36,000 clones, with 90% occurring once and the leading ten covering about 39%. Sample: peripheral blood. These receptor sequences come from a man between 60 and 75 years old with active or convalescent COVID-19. Each CDR3 is given with its conserved first and last residue. A D gene is named only where the DNA matches it firmly. Rows may omit the clone size; those that give it use once, few, many or a size class.

D: -; V: TRBV10-2; J: TRBJ2-3; size: -; CDR3: CASSRQGPDTQYF; DNA: TGCGCCAGCAGTCGTCAGGGGCCAGATACGCAGTATTTT
D: TRBD1; V: TRBV5-6; J: TRBJ1-5; size: -; CDR3: CASSLDRGAAQHF; DNA: TGTGCCAGCAGCCTAGACAGGGGGGCAGCCCAGCATTTT
D: -; V: TRBV5-4; J: TRBJ2-3; size: -; CDR3: CASSFALRGTDTQYF; DNA: TGTGCCAGCAGCTTTGCTCTTCGGGGGACAGATACGCAGTATTTT
D: TRBD1; V: TRBV16; J: TRBJ1-2; size: -; CDR3: CASSQSATGTYGYTF; DNA: TGTGCCAGCAGCCAATCGGCGACAGGGACCTATGGCTACACCTTC
D: TRBD2; V: TRBV14; J: TRBJ2-3; size: -; CDR3: CASSHRGTSGGPWTDTQYF; DNA: TGTGCCAGCAGCCATCGCGGGACTAGCGGGGGGCCTTGGACAGATACGCAGTATTTT
D: TRBD2; V: TRBV5-1; J: TRBJ2-1; size: -; CDR3: CASTPGGGGARGGYNEQFF; DNA: TGCGCCAGCACCCCAGGAGGCGGGGGGGCTCGTGGAGGCTACAATGAGCAGTTCTTC
D: TRBD2; V: TRBV2; J: TRBJ2-3; size: once; CDR3: CASSRWTSGRGTDTQYF; DNA: TGTGCCAGCAGTCGATGGACTAGCGGGAGGGGCACAGATACGCAGTATTTT
D: TRBD1; V: TRBV5-6; J: TRBJ2-5; size: -; CDR3: CASSFRTGGSETQYF; DNA: TGTGCCAGCAGCTTCAGGACAGGGGGATCCGAGACCCAGTACTTC
D: -; V: TRBV11-2; J: TRBJ2-7; size: few; CDR3: CASSLARGAYEQYF; DNA: TGTGCCAGCAGCTTAGCCAGGGGGGCCTACGAGCAGTACTTC
D: -; V: TRBV3-1/TRBV3-2; J: TRBJ1-2; size: -; CDR3: CASSQGTGRTYGYTF; DNA: TGTGCCAGCAGCCAAGGTACGGGAAGGACCTATGGCTACACCTTC
D: -; V: TRBV19; J: TRBJ2-1; size: -; CDR3: CASTNVGGHEQFF; DNA: TGTGCCAGTACGAATGTGGGGGGGCATGAGCAGTTCTTC
D: -; V: TRBV30; J: TRBJ1-4; size: once; CDR3: CAWSDSPNEKLFF; DNA: TGTGCCTGGTCTGACAGTCCTAATGAAAAACTGTTTTTT
D: TRBD1; V: TRBV10-3; J: TRBJ1-3; size: -; CDR3: CAISGSQGGTIYF; DNA: TGTGCCATCAGTGGTTCCCAGGGGGGAACCATATATTTT
D: -; V: TRBV2; J: TRBJ2-5; size: -; CDR3: CASRRLVQETQYF; DNA: TGTGCCAGCAGGCGACTGGTTCAAGAGACCCAGTACTTC
D: -; V: TRBV24-1; J: TRBJ1-2; size: -; CDR3: CATSPPGTSRGYTF; DNA: TGTGCCACCTCTCCCCCAGGGACTTCCCGGGGCTACACCTTC
D: -; V: TRBV10-3; J: TRBJ1-6; size: -; CDR3: CAPLGVNNSPLHF; DNA: TGTGCCCCCCTCGGGGTCAATAATTCACCCCTCCACTTT
D: -; V: TRBV4-3; J: TRBJ1-1; size: -; CDR3: CASSQAAGPVRRTEAFF; DNA: TGCGCCAGCAGCCAAGCGGCGGGTCCGGTGAGGAGGACTGAAGCTTTCTTT
D: -; V: TRBV5-5; J: TRBJ1-3; size: -; CDR3: CASSLPFNSGNTIYF; DNA: TGTGCCAGCAGCTTGCCGTTTAACTCTGGAAACACCATATATTTT
D: -; V: TRBV28; J: TRBJ2-3; size: -; CDR3: CASSLFSLTDTQYF; DNA: TGTGCCAGCAGTTTATTCTCCCTCACAGATACGCAGTATTTT
D: TRBD2; V: TRBV5-4; J: TRBJ2-1; size: -; CDR3: CASFIWGLAGRNEQFF; DNA: TGTGCCAGCTTTATATGGGGACTAGCGGGTAGGAATGAGCAGTTCTTC
D: -; V: TRBV30; J: TRBJ2-3; size: -; CDR3: CAWSRGDTQYF; DNA: TGTGCCTGGAGCCGAGGCGATACGCAGTATTTT
D: TRBD1; V: TRBV25-1; J: TRBJ1-4; size: -; CDR3: CASSRDRGLQKLFF; DNA: TGTGCCAGCAGTCGGGACAGGGGGCTCCAAAAACTGTTTTTT
D: -; V: TRBV12-5; J: TRBJ2-1; size: -; CDR3: CASGPRTSYNEQFF; DNA: TGTGCTAGTGGACCGAGGACAAGCTACAATGAGCAGTTCTTC
D: TRBD2; V: TRBV5-1; J: TRBJ2-5; size: -; CDR3: CASSFASGDETQYF; DNA: TGCGCCAGCAGCTTCGCTAGCGGGGACGAGACCCAGTACTTC
D: -; V: TRBV7-9; J: TRBJ2-3; size: -; CDR3: CATTGTGSTDTQYF; DNA: TGTGCCACGACAGGCACGGGTAGCACAGATACGCAGTATTTT
D: TRBD1; V: TRBV27; J: TRBJ2-6; size: -; CDR3: CASSPRQGANGANVLTF; DNA: TGTGCCAGCAGTCCTCGACAGGGGGCGAATGGGGCCAACGTCCTGACTTTC
D: TRBD2; V: TRBV9; J: TRBJ2-5; size: -; CDR3: CASSATTSGGLRGSETQYF; DNA: TGTGCCAGCAGCGCGACGACTAGCGGGGGCCTTAGGGGATCTGAGACCCAGTACTTC
D: TRBD1; V: TRBV9; J: TRBJ1-2; size: -; CDR3: CASSRRQGAGGYTF; DNA: TGTGCCAGCAGCCGACGACAGGGGGCGGGGGGCTACACCTTC
D: -; V: TRBV5-1; J: TRBJ2-2; size: -; CDR3: CASSLGHPGTGELFF; DNA: TGCGCCAGCAGCTTGGGACACCCCGGCACCGGGGAGCTGTTTTTT
D: TRBD1; V: TRBV7-3; J: TRBJ2-2; size: few; CDR3: CASSLTGTGDTGELFF; DNA: TGTGCCAGCAGCTTAACAGGGACAGGGGACACCGGGGAGCTGTTTTTT
D: TRBD1; V: TRBV14; J: TRBJ2-2; size: few; CDR3: CASSHQGANGELFF; DNA: TGTGCCAGCAGCCACCAGGGGGCCAACGGGGAGCTGTTTTTT
D: -; V: TRBV13; J: TRBJ1-1; size: -; CDR3: CASSQQGGLTEAFF; DNA: TGTGCCAGCAGCCAACAGGGTGGGCTCACTGAAGCTTTCTTT
D: -; V: TRBV15; J: TRBJ2-5; size: -; CDR3: CATSETRQETQYF; DNA: TGTGCCACCAGTGAAACTCGCCAAGAGACCCAGTACTTC
D: -; V: TRBV4-1; J: TRBJ2-3; size: once; CDR3: CASSQERSPDTQYF; DNA: TGCGCCAGCAGCCAAGAGCGCTCCCCAGATACGCAGTATTTT
D: TRBD1; V: TRBV7-2; J: TRBJ1-6; size: -; CDR3: CASSPRHAGTAYNSPLHF; DNA: TGTGCCAGCAGCCCCCGCCACGCCGGGACAGCATATAATTCACCCCTCCACTTT
D: -; V: TRBV6-5; J: TRBJ1-1; size: -; CDR3: CASSYQGPPNTEAFF; DNA: TGTGCCAGCAGTTATCAGGGGCCACCTAACACTGAAGCTTTCTTT
D: TRBD1; V: TRBV19; J: TRBJ1-6; size: -; CDR3: CASRKTGGGSPLHF; DNA: TGTGCCAGTAGGAAGACAGGGGGAGGTTCACCCCTCCACTTT
D: -; V: TRBV7-2; J: TRBJ1-3; size: -; CDR3: CASSLVAGSGNTIYF; DNA: TGTGCCAGCAGCTTAGTCGCGGGATCTGGAAACACCATATATTTT
D: TRBD2; V: TRBV4-1; J: TRBJ2-4; size: -; CDR3: CASSQDVERGSANRNIQYF; DNA: TGCGCCAGCAGCCAAGATGTGGAGCGGGGGTCCGCCAACAGGAACATTCAGTACTTC
D: TRBD2; V: TRBV30; J: TRBJ2-1; size: -; CDR3: CAWSRLAGPHEQFF; DNA: TGTGCCTGGTCTAGACTAGCGGGACCCCATGAGCAGTTCTTC
D: TRBD1; V: TRBV2; J: TRBJ1-6; size: few; CDR3: CASAGDRTYSPLHF; DNA: TGTGCCAGTGCAGGGGACAGGACCTATTCACCCCTCCACTTT
D: -; V: TRBV6-5; J: TRBJ2-5; size: -; CDR3: CASTGRESYQETQYF; DNA: TGTGCCAGCACCGGCAGGGAATCGTACCAAGAGACCCAGTACTTC
D: -; V: TRBV29-1; J: TRBJ1-2; size: -; CDR3: CSAAREDYGYTF; DNA: TGCAGCGCTGCCAGGGAGGACTATGGCTACACCTTC
D: TRBD2; V: TRBV6-5; J: TRBJ2-2; size: -; CDR3: CASRRTSPGELFF; DNA: TGTGCCAGCAGAAGGACTAGCCCCGGGGAGCTGTTTTTT
D: -; V: TRBV6-6; J: TRBJ2-5; size: -; CDR3: CASMGPAETQYF; DNA: TGTGCCAGCATGGGGCCGGCGGAGACCCAGTACTTC
D: -; V: TRBV28; J: TRBJ1-2; size: -; CDR3: CASSTLREGYGYTF; DNA: TGTGCCAGCAGTACACTCAGGGAAGGCTATGGCTACACCTTC